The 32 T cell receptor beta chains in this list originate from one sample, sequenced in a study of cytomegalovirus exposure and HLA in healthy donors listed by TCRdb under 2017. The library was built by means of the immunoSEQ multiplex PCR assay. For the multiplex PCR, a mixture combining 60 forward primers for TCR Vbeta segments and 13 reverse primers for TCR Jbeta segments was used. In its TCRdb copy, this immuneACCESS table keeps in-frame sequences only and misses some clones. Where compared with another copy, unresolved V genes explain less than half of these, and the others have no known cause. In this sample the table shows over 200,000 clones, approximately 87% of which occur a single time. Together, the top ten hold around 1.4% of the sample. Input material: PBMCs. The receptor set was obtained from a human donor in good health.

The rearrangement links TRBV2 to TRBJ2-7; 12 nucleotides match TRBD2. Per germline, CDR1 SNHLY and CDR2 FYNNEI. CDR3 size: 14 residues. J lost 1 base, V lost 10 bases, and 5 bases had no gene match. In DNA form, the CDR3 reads TGTGCCACCTCACTAGCGGGGGGATCCTACGAGCAGTACTTC. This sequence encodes CATSLAGGSYEQYF.

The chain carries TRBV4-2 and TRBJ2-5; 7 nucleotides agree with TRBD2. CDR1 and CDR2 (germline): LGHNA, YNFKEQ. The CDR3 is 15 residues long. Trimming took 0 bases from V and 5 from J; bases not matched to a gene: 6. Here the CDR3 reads CASSQDPTSAETQYF. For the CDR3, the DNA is TGTGCCAGCAGCCAAGACCCAACTAGCGCGGAGACCCAGTACTTC.

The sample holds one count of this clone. DNA for the CDR3: TGTGCCAGCAGCTTGGGGGACAGATTTCAAAACATTCAGTACTTC. This codes for CASSLGDRFQNIQYF. The rearrangement joins TRBV5-4 to TRBJ2-4, with TRBD1 identical over 7 bases. With 0 bases clipped from V and 5 bases from J, the junction kept 5 bases outside the gene matches. The germline V gene encodes CDR1 SGHNT and CDR2 YYREEE (reference sequence). This CDR3 has 15 amino acids.

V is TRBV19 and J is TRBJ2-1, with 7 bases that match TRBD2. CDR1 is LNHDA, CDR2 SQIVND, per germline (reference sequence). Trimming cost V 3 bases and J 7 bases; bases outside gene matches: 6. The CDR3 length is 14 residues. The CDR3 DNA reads TGTGCCAGTAGTATCTGGGGGGGGAGAAATGAGCAGTTCTTC. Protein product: CASSIWGGRNEQFF.

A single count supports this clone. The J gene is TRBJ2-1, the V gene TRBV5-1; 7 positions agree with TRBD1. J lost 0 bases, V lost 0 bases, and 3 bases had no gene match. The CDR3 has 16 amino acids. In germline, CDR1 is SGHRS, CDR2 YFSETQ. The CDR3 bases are TGCGCCAGCAGCTTGGTCAGACAGGGCTCCTACAATGAGCAGTTCTTC. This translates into CASSLVRQGSYNEQFF.

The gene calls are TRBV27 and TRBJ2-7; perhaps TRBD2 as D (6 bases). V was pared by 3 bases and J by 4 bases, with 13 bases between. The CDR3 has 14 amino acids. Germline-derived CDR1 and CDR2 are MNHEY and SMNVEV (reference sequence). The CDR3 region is CASSFAGTAYEQYF. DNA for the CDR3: TGTGCCAGCAGTTTTGCGGGAACCGCGTACGAGCAGTACTTC.

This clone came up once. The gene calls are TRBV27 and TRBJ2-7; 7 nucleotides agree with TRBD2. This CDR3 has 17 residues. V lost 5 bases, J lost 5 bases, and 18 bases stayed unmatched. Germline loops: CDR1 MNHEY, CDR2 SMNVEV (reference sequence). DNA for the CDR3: TGTGCCAGCAGTCCGACTGGCGGGAGAAGAAGGGGCGACGAGCAGTACTTC. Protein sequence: CASSPTGGRRRGDEQYF.

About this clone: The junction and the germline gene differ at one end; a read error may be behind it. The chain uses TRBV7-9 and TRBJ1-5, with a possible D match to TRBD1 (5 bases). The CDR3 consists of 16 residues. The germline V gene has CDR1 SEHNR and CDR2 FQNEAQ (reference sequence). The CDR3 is CSSSLDAGYSNQPQHF. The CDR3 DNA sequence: TGTTCCAGCAGCTTAGATGCAGGGTATAGCAATCAGCCCCAGCATTTT.

CDR3 residues: CASSSRGVRYNEQFF. The CDR3 nucleotides read TGTGCCAGCAGCTCCCGGGGGGTCCGGTACAATGAGCAGTTCTTC. This rearrangement joins TRBV21-1 to TRBJ2-1; the listed D gene, TRBD2, was not tested against the DNA. TRBV21-1 is flagged as a pseudogene. CDR3 length: 15 residues.

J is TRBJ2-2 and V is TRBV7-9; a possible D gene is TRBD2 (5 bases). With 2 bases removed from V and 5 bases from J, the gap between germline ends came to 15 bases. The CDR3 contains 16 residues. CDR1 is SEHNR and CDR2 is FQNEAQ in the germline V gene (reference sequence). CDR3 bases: TGTGCCAGCAGCTTAAGTGGATTTACGGGGACCGGGGAGCTGTTTTTT. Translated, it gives CASSLSGFTGTGELFF.

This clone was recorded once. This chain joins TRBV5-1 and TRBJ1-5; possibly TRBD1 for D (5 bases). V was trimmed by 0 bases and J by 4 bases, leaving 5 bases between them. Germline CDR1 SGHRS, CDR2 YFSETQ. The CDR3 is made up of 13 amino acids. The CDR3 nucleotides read TGCGCCAGCAGCTTGGGACAGAATCAGCCCCAGCATTTT. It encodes CASSLGQNQPQHF.

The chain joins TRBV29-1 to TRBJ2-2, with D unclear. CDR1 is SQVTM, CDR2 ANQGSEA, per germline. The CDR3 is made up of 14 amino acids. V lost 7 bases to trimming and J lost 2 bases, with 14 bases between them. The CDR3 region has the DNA TGCAGCGCCGGGTGGAGACTCAACACCGGGGAGCTGTTTTTT. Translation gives CSAGWRLNTGELFF.

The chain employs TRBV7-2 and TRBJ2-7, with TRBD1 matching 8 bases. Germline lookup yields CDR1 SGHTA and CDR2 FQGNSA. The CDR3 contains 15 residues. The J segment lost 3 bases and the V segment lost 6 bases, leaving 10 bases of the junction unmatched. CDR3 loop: CASSSGGAYIYEQYF. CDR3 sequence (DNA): TGTGCCAGCAGTTCAGGGGGCGCGTATATCTACGAGCAGTACTTC.

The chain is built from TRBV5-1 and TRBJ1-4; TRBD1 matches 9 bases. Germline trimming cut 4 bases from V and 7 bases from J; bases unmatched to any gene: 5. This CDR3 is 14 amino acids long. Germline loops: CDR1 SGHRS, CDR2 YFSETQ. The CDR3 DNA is TGCGCCAGCAGCACCGGACAGGGGAGTGAAAAACTGTTTTTT. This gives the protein CASSTGQGSEKLFF.

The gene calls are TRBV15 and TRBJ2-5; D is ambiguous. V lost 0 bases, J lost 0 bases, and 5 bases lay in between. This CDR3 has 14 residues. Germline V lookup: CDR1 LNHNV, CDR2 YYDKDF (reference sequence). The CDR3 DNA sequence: TGTGCCACCAGCAGAGATGAGTACCAAGAGACCCAGTACTTC. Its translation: CATSRDEYQETQYF. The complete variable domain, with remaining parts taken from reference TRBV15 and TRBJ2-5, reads DAMVIQNPRYQVTQFGKPVTLSCSQTLNHNVMYWYQQKSSQAPKLLFHYYDKDFNNEADTPDNFQSRRPNTSFCFLDIRSPGLGDTAMYLCATSRDEYQETQYFGPGTRLLVL.

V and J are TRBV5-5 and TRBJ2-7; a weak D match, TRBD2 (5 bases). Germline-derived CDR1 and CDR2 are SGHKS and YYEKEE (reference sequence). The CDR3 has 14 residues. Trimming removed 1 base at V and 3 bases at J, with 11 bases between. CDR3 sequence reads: CASSLFGESYEQYF. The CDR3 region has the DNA TGTGCCAGCAGCTTGTTCGGGGAAAGCTACGAGCAGTACTTC.

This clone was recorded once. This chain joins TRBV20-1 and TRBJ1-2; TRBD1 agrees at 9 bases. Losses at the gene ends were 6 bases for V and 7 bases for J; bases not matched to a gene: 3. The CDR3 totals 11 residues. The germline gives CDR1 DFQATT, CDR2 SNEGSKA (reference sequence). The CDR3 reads CSAWDRAGYTF. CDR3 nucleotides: TGCAGTGCATGGGACAGGGCTGGCTACACCTTC.

The CDR3 DNA sequence: TGTGCCAGCAGCCTTGTGGTGGAGGGGGCCCTCCAAGAGACCCAGTACTTC. This gives the protein CASSLVVEGALQETQYF. This chain uses TRBV5-6 with TRBJ2-5; D might be TRBD1 (7 bases). Per the germline V gene, CDR1 is SGHDT and CDR2 is YYEEEE. V lost 4 bases, J lost 1 base, and 20 bases lay in between. CDR3 size: 17 residues.

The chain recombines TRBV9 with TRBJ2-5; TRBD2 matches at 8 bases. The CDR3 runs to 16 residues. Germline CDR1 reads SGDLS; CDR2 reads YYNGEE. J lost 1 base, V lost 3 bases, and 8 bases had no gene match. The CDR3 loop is CASSAEVLAGQETQYF. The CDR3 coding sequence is TGTGCCAGCAGCGCCGAGGTCCTAGCGGGCCAAGAGACCCAGTACTTC. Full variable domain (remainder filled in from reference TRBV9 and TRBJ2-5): DSGVTQTPKHLITATGQRVTLRCSPRSGDLSVYWYQQSLDQGLQFLIQYYNGEERAKGNILERFSAQQFPDLHSELNLSSLELGDSALYFCASSAEVLAGQETQYFGPGTRLLVL.

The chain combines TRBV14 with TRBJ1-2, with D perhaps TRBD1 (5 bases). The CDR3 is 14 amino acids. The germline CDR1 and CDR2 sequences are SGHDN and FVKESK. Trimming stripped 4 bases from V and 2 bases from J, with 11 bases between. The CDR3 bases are TGTGCCAGCAGCCGGCAGGGCGCAAACTATGGCTACACCTTC. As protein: CASSRQGANYGYTF.

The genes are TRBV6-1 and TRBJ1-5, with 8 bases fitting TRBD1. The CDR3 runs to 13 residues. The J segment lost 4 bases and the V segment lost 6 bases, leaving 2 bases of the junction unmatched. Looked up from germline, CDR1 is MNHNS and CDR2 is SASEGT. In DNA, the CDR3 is TGTGCCAGCAGCGACAGGGGTAATCAGCCCCAGCATTTT. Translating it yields CASSDRGNQPQHF.

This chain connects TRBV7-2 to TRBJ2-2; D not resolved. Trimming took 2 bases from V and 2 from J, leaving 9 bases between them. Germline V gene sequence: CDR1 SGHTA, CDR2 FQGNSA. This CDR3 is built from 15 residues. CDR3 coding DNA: TGTGCCAGCAGCTTACAAATAGTCAACACCGGGGAGCTGTTTTTT. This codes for CASSLQIVNTGELFF. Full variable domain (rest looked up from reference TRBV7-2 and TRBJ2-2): GAGVSQSPSNKVTEKGKDVELRCDPISGHTALYWYRQSLGQGLEFLIYFQGNSAPDKSGLPSDRFSAERTGGSVSTLTIQRTQQEDSAVYLCASSLQIVNTGELFFGEGSRLTVL.

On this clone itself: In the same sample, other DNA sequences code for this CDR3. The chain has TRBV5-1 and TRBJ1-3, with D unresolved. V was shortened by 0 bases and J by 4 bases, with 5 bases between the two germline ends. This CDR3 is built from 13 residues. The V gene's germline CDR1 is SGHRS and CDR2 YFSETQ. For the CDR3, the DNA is TGCGCCAGCAGCTTGGCCGGGGGAAACACCATATATTTT. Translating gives CASSLAGGNTIYF.

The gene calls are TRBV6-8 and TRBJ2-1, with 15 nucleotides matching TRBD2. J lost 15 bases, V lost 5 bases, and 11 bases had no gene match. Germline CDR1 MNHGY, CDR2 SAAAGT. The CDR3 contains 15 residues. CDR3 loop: CASSTIRTSGRAWFF. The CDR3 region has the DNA TGTGCCAGCAGTACCATTCGGACTAGCGGGAGGGCCTGGTTCTTC.

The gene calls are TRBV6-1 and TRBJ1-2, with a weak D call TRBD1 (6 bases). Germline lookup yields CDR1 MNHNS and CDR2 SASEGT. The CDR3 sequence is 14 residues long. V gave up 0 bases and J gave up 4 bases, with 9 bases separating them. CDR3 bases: TGTGCCAGCAGTGAAGCTGGGGGCGGCTATGGCTACACCTTC. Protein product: CASSEAGGGYGYTF.

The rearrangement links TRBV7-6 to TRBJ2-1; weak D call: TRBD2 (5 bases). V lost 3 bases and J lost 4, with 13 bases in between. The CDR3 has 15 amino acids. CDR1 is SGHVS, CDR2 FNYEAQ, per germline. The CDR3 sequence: CASSFAATGYNEQFF. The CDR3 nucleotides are TGTGCCAGCAGCTTCGCGGCCACGGGGTACAATGAGCAGTTCTTC. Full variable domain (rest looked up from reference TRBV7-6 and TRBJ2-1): GAGVSQSPRYKVTKRGQDVALRCDPISGHVSLYWYRQALGQGPEFLTYFNYEAQQDKSGLPNDRFSAERPEGSISTLTIQRTEQRDSAMYRCASSFAATGYNEQFFGPGTRLTVL.

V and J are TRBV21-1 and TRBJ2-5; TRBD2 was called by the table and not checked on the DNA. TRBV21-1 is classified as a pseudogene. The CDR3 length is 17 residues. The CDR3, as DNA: TGTGCCAGCAGCAAACTCCCACGGCGGGAGAGCCAAGAGACCCAGTACTTC. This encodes CASSKLPRRESQETQYF.

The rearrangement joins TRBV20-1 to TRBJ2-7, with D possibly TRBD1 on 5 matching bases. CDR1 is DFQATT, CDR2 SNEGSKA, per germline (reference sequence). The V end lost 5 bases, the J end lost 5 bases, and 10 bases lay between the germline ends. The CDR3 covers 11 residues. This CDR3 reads CSAWGFNEQYF. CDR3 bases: TGCAGTGCTTGGGGCTTCAACGAGCAGTACTTC.

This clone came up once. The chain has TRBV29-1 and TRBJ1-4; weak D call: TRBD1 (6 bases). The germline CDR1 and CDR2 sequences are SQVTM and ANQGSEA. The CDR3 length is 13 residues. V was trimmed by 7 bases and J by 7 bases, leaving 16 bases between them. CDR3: CSGIDRYSEKLFF. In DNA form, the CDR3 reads TGCAGCGGGATTGACAGGTACTCTGAAAAACTGTTTTTT.

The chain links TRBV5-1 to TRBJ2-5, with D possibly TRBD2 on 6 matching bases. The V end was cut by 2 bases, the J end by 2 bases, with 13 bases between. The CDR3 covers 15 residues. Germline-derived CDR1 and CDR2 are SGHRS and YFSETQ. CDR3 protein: CASSFRGGVQETQYF. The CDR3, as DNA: TGCGCCAGCAGCTTCCGTGGAGGGGTACAAGAGACCCAGTACTTC.

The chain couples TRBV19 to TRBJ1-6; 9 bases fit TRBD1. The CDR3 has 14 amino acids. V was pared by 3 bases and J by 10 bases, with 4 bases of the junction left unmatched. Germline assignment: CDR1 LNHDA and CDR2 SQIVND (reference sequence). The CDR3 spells CASSMGQGGSPLHF. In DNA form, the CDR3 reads TGTGCCAGTAGTATGGGACAGGGCGGATCACCCCTCCACTTT.

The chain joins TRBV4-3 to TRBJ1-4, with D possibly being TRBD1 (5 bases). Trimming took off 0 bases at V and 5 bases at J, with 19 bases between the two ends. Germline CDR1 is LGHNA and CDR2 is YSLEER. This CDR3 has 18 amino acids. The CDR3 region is CASSQDFGGRGFNEKLFF. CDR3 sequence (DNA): TGCGCCAGCAGCCAAGATTTTGGTGGAAGGGGTTTCAATGAAAAACTGTTTTTT.